These 20 T cell receptor beta chains were sequenced from one sample in a study of naive and memory T cell subsets. The beta constant-region primer was an equimolar mix of two oligonucleotides covering TRBC1 and TRBC2. In TCRdb, the UMI-ligation and nested PCR reads were re-called with MiXCR into one record per CDR3 protein. The repertoire includes some 83,000 distinct CDR3 sequences, around 12% of them detected once, and roughly 0.9% sits in the top ten. Specimen: central memory CD4+ T cells from blood. Receptors were obtained from a human donor in good health.

This clonotype showed up just a few times. V usage is TRBV3-1 and J usage is TRBJ2-3; 10 bases are a match to TRBD2. V dropped 5 bases and J dropped 4; count of bases not matched to a gene: 6. Germline assignment: CDR1 LGHDT and CDR2 YNNKEL (reference sequence). CDR3 length: 15 amino acids. CDR3 residues: CASSFRTSGSDTQYF. CDR3 coding DNA: TGTGCCAGCAGCTTCCGGACTAGCGGATCAGATACGCAGTATTTT.

This chain joins TRBV21-1 and TRBJ2-4; the table's D call of TRBD1 was not tested on the DNA. TRBV21-1 is a recognized pseudogene. The CDR3 has 17 residues. CDR3 nucleotides: TGTGCCAGCAGCAAAGGGGGGACAGAGTTAGCCAAAAACATTCAGTACTTC. It translates to CASSKGGTELAKNIQYF.

At least ten counts were recorded for this clonotype. The chain recombines TRBV11-2 with TRBJ2-1; possible D gene TRBD2, 5 bases. The CDR3 contains 16 residues. V lost 7 bases to trimming and J lost 5 bases, with 21 bases between them. The germline CDR1 and CDR2 sequences are SGHAT and FQNNGV. In DNA form, the CDR3 reads TGTGCCAGCACCTGGGAGACAAGGCCCGCCGACAATGAGCAGTTCTTC. Its protein product is CASTWETRPADNEQFF.

This clonotype has only a few counts. J is TRBJ2-7 and V is TRBV14; 9 nucleotides line up with TRBD1. V shed 6 bases, J shed 5 bases, and the junction held 8 bases outside the gene matches. Germline CDR1 and CDR2: SGHDN and FVKESK. There are 14 residues in the CDR3. CDR3 DNA: TGTGCCAGCAGATCCGGGACAGGGTCCAACGAGCAGTACTTC. Its protein product is CASRSGTGSNEQYF.

As concerns this clonotype: This may be a read error: a much more frequent sequence differs by one nucleotide. In DNA form, the CDR3 reads TGCAGTGCTAGTCATGGGGGCAATGGGGAGCTGTTTTTT. Protein product: CSASHGGNGELFF. This chain joins TRBV20-1 and TRBJ2-2; possibly TRBD1 for D (6 bases). The CDR3 length is 13 residues. Trimming took off 3 bases at V and 8 bases at J, with 13 bases between the two ends. The germline V gene encodes CDR1 DFQATT and CDR2 SNEGSKA (reference sequence).

This clonotype was seen a few times. The V call is TRBV28, the J call TRBJ2-1, with TRBD2 matching over 10 bases. The J segment lost 9 bases and the V segment lost 2 bases, leaving 4 bases of the junction unmatched. The CDR3 is made up of 14 amino acids. CDR1 and CDR2 (germline): MDHEN, SYDVKM. The chain's CDR3 is CASSLPGLAFEQFF. Written as DNA, the CDR3 is TGTGCCAGCAGTTTACCGGGACTAGCGTTTGAGCAGTTCTTC.

The chain has TRBV3-1 and TRBJ2-7, with a tentative D call TRBD1 (6 bases). CDR1 LGHDT and CDR2 YNNKEL come from the germline V gene (reference sequence). V was trimmed by 1 base and J by 6 bases, leaving 13 bases between them. The CDR3 is 14 residues long. CDR3 loop: CASSQGRGTREQYF. CDR3 DNA sequence: TGTGCCAGCAGCCAAGGTAGGGGGACCCGCGAGCAGTACTTC.

The chain couples TRBV30 to TRBJ2-5; D is possibly TRBD2 (6 bases). Between the trimmed V and J ends, which lost 0 bases and 2 bases, there was a span of 10 bases. In germline, CDR1 is GTSNPN, CDR2 SVGIG (reference sequence). The CDR3 runs 14 residues. CDR3 sequence (DNA): TGTGCCTGGAGTGTAGTTCGGGAGCAAGAGACCCAGTACTTC. It specifies CAWSVVREQETQYF.

There are many counts of this clonotype. This chain connects TRBV10-3 to TRBJ2-3, with 7 bases fitting TRBD2. CDR3 length: 15 amino acids. Germline CDR1 reads ENHRY; CDR2 reads SYGVKD. Trimming cost V 8 bases and J 2 bases; bases outside gene matches: 10. Here the CDR3 reads CAIVDGGLHTDTQYF. CDR3 in DNA: TGTGCCATCGTAGACGGGGGACTACACACAGATACGCAGTATTTT.

This clonotype was detected ten times or more. The chain combines TRBV20-1 with TRBJ2-2; no clear D. Looked up from germline, CDR1 is DFQATT and CDR2 is SNEGSKA (reference sequence). Trimming left V 1 base short and J 5 bases short, with 14 bases between. The CDR3 sequence is 15 residues long. The CDR3 DNA reads TGCAGTGCTAGAGCCTCCTCCATCTCGACCGGGGAGCTGTTTTTT. This encodes CSARASSISTGELFF.

As DNA, the CDR3 is TGTGCCACCAGGCTAGTCAAGCGGGAGGAATCCACAGATACGCAGTATTTT. Translating gives CATRLVKREESTDTQYF. V gene TRBV24-1 combines with J gene TRBJ2-3; 9 bases match TRBD2. J gave up 2 bases and V 7 bases, and 12 bases lay outside the gene matches. The CDR3 consists of 17 residues. Looked up from germline, CDR1 is KGHDR and CDR2 is SFDVKD.

The chain employs TRBV7-2 and TRBJ2-7; D might be TRBD1 (6 bases). Germline loops: CDR1 SGHTA, CDR2 FQGNSA. V lost 1 base and J 3 bases, leaving 19 bases between the germline ends. The CDR3 sequence is 17 residues long. CDR3 DNA sequence: TGTGCCAGCAGCTTAGTTCTGTGGGGGCGGACCCACTACGAGCAGTACTTC. It encodes CASSLVLWGRTHYEQYF.

The chain uses TRBV7-9 and TRBJ1-1; no clear D. V lost 3 bases and J 2 bases, leaving 4 bases between the germline ends. Germline V CDR1 and CDR2: SEHNR, FQNEAQ (reference sequence). The CDR3 contains 12 residues. In nucleotides, the CDR3 is TGTGCCAGCAGCTTTACAAACACTGAAGCTTTCTTT. Its protein is CASSFTNTEAFF.

This clonotype showed up just a few times. The chain joins TRBV4-2 to TRBJ2-3; 7 bases fit TRBD2. Losses at the gene ends were 4 bases for V and 0 bases for J; bases not matched to a gene: 7. This CDR3 is 16 amino acids long. Germline V gives CDR1 LGHNA, CDR2 YNFKEQ. CDR3 region: CASSRLARGSTDTQYF. DNA of the CDR3: TGTGCCAGCAGCCGACTAGCTCGGGGTAGCACAGATACGCAGTATTTT.

In its sample, this clonotype was seen many times. The gene calls are TRBV28 and TRBJ2-7; 10 bases agree with TRBD2. After removal of 6 bases from V and 1 base from J, the junction contained 3 bases not matched to a gene. Per the germline V gene, CDR1 is MDHEN and CDR2 is SYDVKM. The CDR3 is made up of 14 amino acids. CDR3 amino acids: CASRTSGQSYEQYF. DNA for the CDR3: TGTGCCAGCAGGACTAGCGGGCAGTCCTACGAGCAGTACTTC.

This clonotype has a handful of counts. The chain carries TRBV4-3 and TRBJ1-5; D uncertain. Germline-derived CDR1 and CDR2 are LGHNA and YSLEER. Trimming left V 0 bases short and J 5 bases short, with 8 bases between. The CDR3 contains 14 residues. DNA of the CDR3: TGCGCCAGCAGCCAAGATCTGAGGGATCAGCCCCAGCATTTT. Its translation is CASSQDLRDQPQHF.

This clonotype was observed a handful of times. This sequence joins TRBV11-3 and TRBJ2-1, with TRBD2 matching over 11 bases. The V segment lost 1 base and the J segment 12 bases; nucleotides outside the gene matches: 8. Looked up from germline, CDR1 is SGHNT and CDR2 is YENEEA. The CDR3 length is 15 residues. CDR3 in DNA: TGTGCCAGCAGCTTAGGGGGGACTAGCGGAGAGCTGCAGTTCTTC. This gives the protein CASSLGGTSGELQFF.

This clonotype was seen many times. The chain links TRBV3-1 to TRBJ2-6, with 10 nucleotides matching TRBD2. The ends lost 0 bases at V and 3 bases at J; junction bases unmatched: 5. Germline values: CDR1 LGHDT, CDR2 YNNKEL (reference sequence). The CDR3 covers 18 residues. CDR3 region: CASSQDLASGSGANVLTF. CDR3 sequence (DNA): TGTGCCAGCAGCCAAGATTTAGCTAGCGGGAGTGGGGCCAACGTCCTGACTTTC.

The chain joins TRBV20-1 to TRBJ1-1; D remains ambiguous. V was shortened by 1 base and J by 0 bases, with 15 bases between the two germline ends. CDR1 is DFQATT, CDR2 SNEGSKA, per germline (reference sequence). This CDR3 spans 16 amino acids. In DNA form, the CDR3 reads TGCAGTGCTAGAGGAGTGGACGGCTCAATGAACACTGAAGCTTTCTTT. It yields the protein CSARGVDGSMNTEAFF.

With regard to this clonotype: This may be a read error: a much more frequent sequence differs by one nucleotide. V and J are TRBV6-5 and TRBJ2-3; no definite D call. The CDR3 covers 11 residues. The V gene's germline CDR1 is MNHEY and CDR2 SVGAGI. CDR3 sequence: CASSSSYTRYF. CDR3 DNA: TGTGCCAGCAGTTCTAGTTATACGCGGTATTTT.